This entry lists 9 T cell receptor beta chains sequenced from one sample in a study of T cell responses to AZD1222 COVID-19 vaccine. Sequenced by immunoSEQ multiplex PCR; TCRdb stores in-frame clones only, minus some. In the table there are some 120,000 clones, more than 85% of which are singletons. Sequencing was performed on peripheral blood, taken on day 0 of AZD1222 vaccination. Receptors originate from an adult in good health.

This rearrangement joins TRBV14 to TRBJ1-2; no clear D gene. The germline V gene has CDR1 SGHDN and CDR2 FVKESK. This CDR3 comprises 12 residues. V dropped 0 bases and J dropped 4 bases, with 3 bases sitting between them. CDR3 DNA: TGTGCCAGCAGCCAAGATGCCTATGGCTACACCTTC. It yields the protein CASSQDAYGYTF.

This chain joins TRBV4-1 and TRBJ1-5, with D unclear. Germline CDR1 is MGHRA and CDR2 is YSYEKL. The CDR3 is 14 amino acids. V was clipped by 1 base and J by 2 bases, with 6 bases between them. CDR3 DNA sequence: TGCGCCAGCAGCCAAGGCTGGGGCAATCAGCCCCAGCATTTT. Translating gives CASSQGWGNQPQHF.

The rearrangement links TRBV2 to TRBJ2-5; D gene uncertain. Germline V gives CDR1 SNHLY, CDR2 FYNNEI. Trimming cost V 7 bases and J 3 bases, with 6 bases left between them. The CDR3 is 11 amino acids. DNA of the CDR3: TGTGCCAGCATCACGGAAGAGACCCAGTACTTC. This translates into CASITEETQYF.

This clone is a singleton in its sample. The chain links TRBV19 to TRBJ2-7, with 11 positions matching TRBD2. CDR1 LNHDA and CDR2 SQIVND come from the germline V gene (reference sequence). This CDR3 has 14 amino acids. The V and J ends lost 3 bases and 2 bases, in that order; junction bases with no gene match: 0. The CDR3 here is CASSMTSGAYEQYF. For the CDR3, the DNA is TGTGCCAGTAGTATGACTAGCGGGGCCTACGAGCAGTACTTC.

V usage is TRBV7-2 and J usage is TRBJ2-3; maybe TRBD2 (5 bases). V lost 5 bases to trimming and J lost 6 bases, with 9 bases between them. This CDR3 comprises 12 residues. Germline V gives CDR1 SGHTA, CDR2 FQGNSA. The CDR3 DNA reads TGTGCCAGCAGCCGGAGAGGGGATACGCAGTATTTT. This sequence encodes CASSRRGDTQYF.

The chain recombines TRBV25-1 with TRBJ1-5; 9 nucleotides align to TRBD1. V was pared by 6 bases and J by 5 bases, with 14 bases of the junction left unmatched. This CDR3 comprises 17 residues. Germline assignment: CDR1 MGHDK and CDR2 SYGVNS. The CDR3 DNA reads as TGTGCCAGCAGCCCCGCTGGACAGGGGCTTCCCTATCAGCCCCAGCATTTT. It is translated as CASSPAGQGLPYQPQHF.

The chain carries TRBV11-1 and TRBJ2-1, with a possible D match to TRBD2 (5 bases). Trimming took 1 base from V and 6 from J, leaving 13 bases between them. Germline V CDR1 and CDR2: SGHAT, FQDESV (reference sequence). The CDR3 length is 15 residues. The CDR3 DNA reads TGTGCCAGCAGCTTAGTAGGTCCCAGCGGCAATGAGCAGTTCTTC. Translated: CASSLVGPSGNEQFF.

J is TRBJ2-7 and V is TRBV28, with D maybe TRBD1 (6 bases). This CDR3 has 15 residues. Germline V lookup: CDR1 MDHEN, CDR2 SYDVKM. V lost 6 bases and J 0 bases, leaving 15 bases between the germline ends. CDR3 nucleotide sequence: TGTGCCAGCAGATCCTTCAGGGGAGTCTCCTACGAGCAGTACTTC. Residues: CASRSFRGVSYEQYF.

This clone was observed a few times. This chain joins TRBV6-5 and TRBJ1-3, with D tentatively TRBD1 (5 bases). The CDR3 has 14 residues. Between the trimmed V and J ends, which lost 6 bases and 2 bases, there was a span of 11 bases. Germline V CDR1 and CDR2: MNHEY, SVGAGI. The CDR3 sequence is CASRKRGPGNTIYF. CDR3 nucleotides: TGTGCCAGCAGGAAGAGGGGTCCTGGAAACACCATATATTTT.